Detailed here is one T cell receptor (beta chain). As yet, its antigen is unknown. The germline gives CDR1 SNHLY, CDR2 FYNNEI. There are 15 residues in the CDR3. Trimming pared 4 bases from V and 2 bases from J, leaving 13 bases between. These data belong to a study of cytomegalovirus exposure and HLA in healthy donors. General observations from the study: Researchers reportedly found TCR beta sequences accurately predicted most subjects' HLA-A and HLA-B alleles. Among donors in an Asian-associated ancestry cluster, a later analysis reportedly found fewer N-insertions than the roughly 670-donor mean. Analyses of presence and absence presupposed an approximately uniform sequencing depth across donors.

Both 60 Vbeta primers and 13 Jbeta primers went into the PCR. Libraries were prepared by immunoSEQ multiplex PCR; TCRdb keeps only in-frame clonotypes and omits some of them. Counted here are about 91,000 clones, 85% to 90% occurring once; the ten biggest clones make up under 2.5%. The sequencing sample was made of PBMCs. V and J are TRBV2 and TRBJ2-3; weak D call: TRBD1 (6 bases). This clonotype originated in a man aged 18 to 35 in good health and CMV-seronegative. The CDR3 region is CASSVETGNTDTQYF. CDR3 nucleotide sequence: TGTGCCAGCAGTGTTGAGACAGGAAACACAGATACGCAGTATTTT.